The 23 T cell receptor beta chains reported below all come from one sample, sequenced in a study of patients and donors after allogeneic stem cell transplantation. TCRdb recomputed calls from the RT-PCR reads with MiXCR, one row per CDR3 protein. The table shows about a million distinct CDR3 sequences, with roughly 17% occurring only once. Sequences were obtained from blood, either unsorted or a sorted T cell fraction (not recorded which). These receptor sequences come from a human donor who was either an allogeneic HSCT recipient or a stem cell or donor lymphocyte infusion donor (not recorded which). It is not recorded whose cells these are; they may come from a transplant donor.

The CDR3 DNA follows: TGTGCCTGGAGTGTAGAGGGACTAGCGATCTACGAGCAGTACTTC. The encoded protein is CAWSVEGLAIYEQYF. This sequence joins TRBV30 and TRBJ2-7, with 10 bases fitting TRBD2. The V gene end was trimmed by 0 bases and the J gene end by 3 bases; junction bases not matched to a gene: 5. The CDR3 contains 15 residues. Germline CDR1 GTSNPN, CDR2 SVGIG (reference sequence).

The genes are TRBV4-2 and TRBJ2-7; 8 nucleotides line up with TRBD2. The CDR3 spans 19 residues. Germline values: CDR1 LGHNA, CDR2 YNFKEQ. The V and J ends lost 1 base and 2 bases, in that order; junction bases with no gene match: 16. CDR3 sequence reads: CASSQAITPGRRGAYEQYF. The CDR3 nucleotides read TGTGCCAGCAGCCAAGCAATTACCCCTGGACGGCGGGGGGCCTACGAGCAGTACTTC.

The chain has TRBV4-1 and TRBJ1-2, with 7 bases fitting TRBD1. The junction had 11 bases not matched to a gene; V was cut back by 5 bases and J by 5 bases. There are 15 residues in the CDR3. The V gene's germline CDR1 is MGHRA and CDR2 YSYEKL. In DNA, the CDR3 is TGCGCCAGCAGCTCGCGCCCCAGGGGGGAGTATGGCTACACCTTC. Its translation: CASSSRPRGEYGYTF.

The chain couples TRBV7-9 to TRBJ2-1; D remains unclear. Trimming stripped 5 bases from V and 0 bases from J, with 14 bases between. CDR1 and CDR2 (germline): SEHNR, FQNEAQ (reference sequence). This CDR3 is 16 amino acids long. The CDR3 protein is CASSPQTAISYNEQFF. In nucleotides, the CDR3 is TGTGCCAGCAGCCCCCAGACTGCCATCTCCTACAATGAGCAGTTCTTC. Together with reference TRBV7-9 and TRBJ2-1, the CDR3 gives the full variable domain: DTGVSQNPRHKITKRGQNVTFRCDPISEHNRLYWYRQTLGQGPEFLTYFQNEAQLEKSRLLSDRFSAERPKGSFSTLEIQRTEQGDSAMYLCASSPQTAISYNEQFFGPGTRLTVL.

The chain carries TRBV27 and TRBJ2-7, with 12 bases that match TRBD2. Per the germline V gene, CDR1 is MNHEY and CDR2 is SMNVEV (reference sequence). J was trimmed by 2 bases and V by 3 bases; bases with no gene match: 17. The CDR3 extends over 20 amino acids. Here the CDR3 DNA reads TGTGCCAGCAGTTTGACCCGTGGAACTAGCGGGAGGCCTCCTGCCTACGAGCAGTACTTC. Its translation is CASSLTRGTSGRPPAYEQYF.

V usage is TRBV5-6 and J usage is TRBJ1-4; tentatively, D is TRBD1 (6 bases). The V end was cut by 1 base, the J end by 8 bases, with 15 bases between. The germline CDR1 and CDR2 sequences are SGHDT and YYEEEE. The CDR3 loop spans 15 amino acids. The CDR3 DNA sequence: TGTGCCAGCAGCTTGTTGACAGGCTCGAGAGAAAAACTGTTTTTT. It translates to CASSLLTGSREKLFF.

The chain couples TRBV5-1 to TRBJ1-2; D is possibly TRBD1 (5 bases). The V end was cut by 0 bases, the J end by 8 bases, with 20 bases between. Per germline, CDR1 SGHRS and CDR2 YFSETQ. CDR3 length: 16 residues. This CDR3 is CASSLEASGGAGGYTF. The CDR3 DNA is TGCGCCAGCAGCTTGGAGGCCTCGGGAGGGGCAGGGGGCTACACCTTC. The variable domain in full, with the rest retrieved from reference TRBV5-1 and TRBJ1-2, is KAGVTQTPRYLIKTRGQQVTLSCSPISGHRSVSWYQQTPGQGLQFLFEYFSETQRNKGNFPGRFSGRQFSNSRSEMNVSTLELGDSALYLCASSLEASGGAGGYTFGSGTRLTVV.

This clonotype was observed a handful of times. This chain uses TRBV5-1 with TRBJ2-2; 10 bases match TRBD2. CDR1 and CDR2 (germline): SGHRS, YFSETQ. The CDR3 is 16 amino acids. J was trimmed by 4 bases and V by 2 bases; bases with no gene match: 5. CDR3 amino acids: CASSFTGTSVTGELFF. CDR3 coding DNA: TGCGCCAGCAGCTTCACCGGGACTAGCGTCACCGGGGAGCTGTTTTTT.

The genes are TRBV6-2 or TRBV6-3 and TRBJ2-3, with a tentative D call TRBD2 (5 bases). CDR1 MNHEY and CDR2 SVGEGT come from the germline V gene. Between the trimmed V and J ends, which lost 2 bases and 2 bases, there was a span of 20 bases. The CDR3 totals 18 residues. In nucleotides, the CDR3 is TGTGCCAGCAGTTACGTTGTGTCGGACGGGATCGTCACAGATACGCAGTATTTT. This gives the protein CASSYVVSDGIVTDTQYF.

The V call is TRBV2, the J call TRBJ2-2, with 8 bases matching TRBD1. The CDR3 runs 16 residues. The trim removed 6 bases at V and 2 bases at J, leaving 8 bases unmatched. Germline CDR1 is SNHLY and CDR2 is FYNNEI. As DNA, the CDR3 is TGTGCCAGCAGAAGATTCACAGGGGGAAACACCGGGGAGCTGTTTTTT. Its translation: CASRRFTGGNTGELFF.

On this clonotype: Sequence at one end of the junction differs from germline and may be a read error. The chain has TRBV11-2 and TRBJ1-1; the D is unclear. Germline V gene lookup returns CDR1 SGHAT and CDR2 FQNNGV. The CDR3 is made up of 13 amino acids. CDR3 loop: CASSSLAVVVGYF. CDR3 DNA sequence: TGTGCCAGCAGCTCGTTAGCGGTTGTTGTCGGGTACTTT.

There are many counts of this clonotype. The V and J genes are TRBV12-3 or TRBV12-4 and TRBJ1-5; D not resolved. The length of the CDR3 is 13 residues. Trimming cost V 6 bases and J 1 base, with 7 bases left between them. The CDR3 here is CASRPDSNQPQHF. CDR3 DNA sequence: TGTGCCAGCAGACCGGACAGCAATCAGCCCCAGCATTTT.

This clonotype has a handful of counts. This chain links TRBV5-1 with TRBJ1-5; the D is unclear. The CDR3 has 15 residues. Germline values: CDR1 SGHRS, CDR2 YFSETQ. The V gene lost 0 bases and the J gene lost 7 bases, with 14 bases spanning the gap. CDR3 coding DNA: TGCGCCAGCAGCTTGGTCGCGGGTGGGCAACAGCCCCAGCATTTT. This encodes CASSLVAGGQQPQHF.

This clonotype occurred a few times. The CDR3 DNA is TGTGCCAGCAGCCGTGGACATATAACCGAGCAGTACTTC. As protein: CASSRGHITEQYF. This chain uses TRBV11-2 with TRBJ2-7; the D gene is possibly TRBD1 (5 bases). The V end lost 5 bases, the J end lost 6 bases, and 14 bases lay between the germline ends. The CDR3 extends over 13 amino acids. From germline, CDR1 is SGHAT and CDR2 FQNNGV.

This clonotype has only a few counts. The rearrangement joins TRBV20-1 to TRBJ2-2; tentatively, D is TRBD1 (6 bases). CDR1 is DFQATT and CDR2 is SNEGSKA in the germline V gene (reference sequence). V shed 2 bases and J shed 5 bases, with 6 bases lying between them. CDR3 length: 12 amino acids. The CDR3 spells CSARTGTGELFF. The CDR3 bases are TGCAGTGCTAGAACAGGGACCGGGGAGCTGTTTTTT.

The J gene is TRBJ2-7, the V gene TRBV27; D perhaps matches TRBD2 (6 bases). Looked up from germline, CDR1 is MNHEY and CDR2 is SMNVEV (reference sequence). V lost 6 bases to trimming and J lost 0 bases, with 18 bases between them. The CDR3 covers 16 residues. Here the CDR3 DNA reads TGTGCCAGCAGAATGTCTGTCGCGGGGCCCTCCTACGAGCAGTACTTC. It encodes CASRMSVAGPSYEQYF.

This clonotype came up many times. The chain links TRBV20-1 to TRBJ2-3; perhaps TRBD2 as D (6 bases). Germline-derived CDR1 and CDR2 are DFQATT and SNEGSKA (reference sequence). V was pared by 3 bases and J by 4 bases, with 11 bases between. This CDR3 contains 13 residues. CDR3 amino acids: CSARLSGADTQYF. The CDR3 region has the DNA TGCAGTGCTAGGTTATCGGGAGCAGATACGCAGTATTTT.

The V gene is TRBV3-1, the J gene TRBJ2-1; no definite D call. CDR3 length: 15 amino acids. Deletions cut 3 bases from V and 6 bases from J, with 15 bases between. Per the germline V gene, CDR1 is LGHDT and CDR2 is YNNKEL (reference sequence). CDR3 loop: CASSHPMRPSNEQFF. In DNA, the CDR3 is TGTGCCAGCAGCCACCCGATGAGGCCTAGCAATGAGCAGTTCTTC.

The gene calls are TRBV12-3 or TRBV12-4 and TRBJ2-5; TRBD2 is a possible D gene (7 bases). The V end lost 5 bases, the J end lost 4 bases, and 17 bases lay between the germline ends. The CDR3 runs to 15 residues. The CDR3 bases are TGTGCCAGCAGTCCGATAGGGGGGGTGGGAGAGACCCAGTACTTC. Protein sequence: CASSPIGGVGETQYF.

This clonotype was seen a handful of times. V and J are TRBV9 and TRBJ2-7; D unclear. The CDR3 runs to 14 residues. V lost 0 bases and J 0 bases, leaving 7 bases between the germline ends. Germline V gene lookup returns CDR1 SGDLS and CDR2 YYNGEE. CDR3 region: CASSVELSSYEQYF. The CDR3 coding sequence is TGTGCCAGCAGCGTAGAGCTAAGCTCCTACGAGCAGTACTTC.

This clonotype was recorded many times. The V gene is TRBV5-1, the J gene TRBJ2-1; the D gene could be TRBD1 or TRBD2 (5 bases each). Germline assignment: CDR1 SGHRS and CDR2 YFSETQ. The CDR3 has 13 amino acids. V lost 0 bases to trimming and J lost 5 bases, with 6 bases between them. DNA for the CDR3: TGCGCCAGCAGCTTGGTGGGGGACAATGAGCAGTTCTTC. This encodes CASSLVGDNEQFF.

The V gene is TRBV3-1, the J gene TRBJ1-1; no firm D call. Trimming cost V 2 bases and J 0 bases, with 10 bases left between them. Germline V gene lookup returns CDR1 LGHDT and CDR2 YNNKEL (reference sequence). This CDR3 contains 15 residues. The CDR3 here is CASSQPGLLNTEAFF. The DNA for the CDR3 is TGTGCCAGCAGCCAACCTGGACTGTTGAACACTGAAGCTTTCTTT.

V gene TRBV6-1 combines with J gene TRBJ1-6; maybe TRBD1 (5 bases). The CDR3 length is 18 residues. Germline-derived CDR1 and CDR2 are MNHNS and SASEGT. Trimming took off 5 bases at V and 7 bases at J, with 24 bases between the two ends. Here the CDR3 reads CASSPYWADSPGNSPLHF. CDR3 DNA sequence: TGTGCCAGCAGTCCCTATTGGGCTGACAGCCCAGGCAATTCACCCCTCCACTTT.